This is a list of T cell receptor beta chains from one sample in a study of CD8 T cells in ankylosing spondylitis. TCRdb reprocessed the 5' RACE reads with MiXCR, giving one entry per CDR3 protein. Altogether some 700,000 distinct CDR3 sequences are present, roughly 19% being singletons, with the ten largest covering 19%. Sequencing was carried out using blood, either unsorted or a sorted T cell fraction (not recorded which). The receptor set was obtained from a male donor with ankylosing spondylitis. CDR3s include the opening cysteine and the closing phenylalanine or tryptophan. The D gene is left open where the match is weak. Size tells how often a clone was seen (once, few, many) or the class of an expanded clone, and some rows leave it out.

TRBJ1-1,TRBV6-4,-,-,CASSALWGTEAFF,TGTGCCAGCAGTGCGCTATGGGGCACTGAAGCTTTCTTT
TRBJ1-1,TRBV7-2,-,-,CASSPIPGRGTEAFF,TGTGCCAGCAGCCCCATCCCGGGCAGGGGCACTGAAGCTTTCTTT
TRBJ2-7,TRBV4-2,-,-,CASSQELSGTLYEQYF,TGTGCCAGCAGCCAAGAGCTGTCCGGGACCCTCTACGAGCAGTACTTC
TRBJ2-2,TRBV10-3,-,-,CAIRGGGTENTGELFF,TGTGCCATCAGAGGAGGGGGGACAGAGAACACCGGGGAGCTGTTTTTT
TRBJ2-7,TRBV18,few,-,CASSPQGVPYEQYF,TGTGCCAGCTCACCACAGGGGGTTCCCTACGAGCAGTACTTC
TRBJ2-1,TRBV20-1,-,TRBD2,CSAASGGLYNEQFF,TGCAGTGCTGCCAGCGGGGGATTATACAATGAGCAGTTCTTC
TRBJ2-3,TRBV6-5,-,-,CASSYSWPGGDTQYF,TGTGCCAGCAGTTACTCGTGGCCAGGCGGAGATACGCAGTATTTT
TRBJ1-6,TRBV25-1,-,-,CASSELETPNSPLHF,TGTGCCAGCAGTGAATTGGAGACACCGAATTCACCCCTCCACTTT
TRBJ2-5,TRBV20-1,-,TRBD2,CCAHRMAERGGLQETQYF,TGCTGTGCACATAGGATGGCTGAGCGGGGGGGCCTCCAAGAGACCCAGTACTTC
TRBJ2-1,TRBV5-1,-,TRBD1,CASSPQGQLYYNEQFF,TGCGCCAGCAGCCCTCAGGGACAGCTCTACTACAATGAGCAGTTCTTC
TRBJ1-1,TRBV7-2,-,-,CASSLGLYTEAFF,TGTGCCAGCAGCTTAGGGTTATACACTGAAGCTTTCTTT
TRBJ2-1,TRBV5-1,-,TRBD1,CASSPAGQGVRNEQFF,TGCGCCAGCAGCCCGGCGGGACAGGGTGTGCGCAATGAGCAGTTCTTC
TRBJ2-7,TRBV12-3/TRBV12-4,many,TRBD2,CASSFTAGVEQYF,TGTGCCAGCAGTTTCACAGCGGGAGTCGAGCAGTACTTC
TRBJ2-7,TRBV11-3,few,-,CASSSDGTDEQYF,TGTGCCAGCAGCTCCGACGGGACGGACGAGCAGTACTTC
TRBJ2-1,TRBV6-5,few,TRBD2,CASSSRLAEPLYNEQFF,TGTGCCAGCAGTTCCCGGCTAGCGGAACCTCTGTACAATGAGCAGTTCTTC
TRBJ2-7,TRBV7-9,few,TRBD1,CASSSPGTASYEQYF,TGTGCCAGCAGCTCCCCCGGGACAGCTAGCTACGAGCAGTACTTC
TRBJ1-2,TRBV9,-,-,CASGREVVNHGYTF,TGTGCCAGCGGAAGGGAGGTCGTGAATCATGGCTACACCTTC
TRBJ1-1,TRBV19,many,-,CATVVAGGTEAFF,TGTGCCACCGTCGTTGCGGGGGGCACTGAAGCTTTCTTT
TRBJ2-5,TRBV27,few,-,CASSFGSGAQETQYF,TGTGCCAGCAGTTTTGGTAGCGGAGCCCAAGAGACCCAGTACTTC
TRBJ2-1,TRBV29-1,-,-,CSVIYYNEQFF,TGCAGCGTTATTTATTACAATGAGCAGTTCTTC
TRBJ2-3,TRBV9,few,-,CASSVGASPTGTDTQYF,TGTGCCAGCAGCGTAGGTGCTAGTCCTACCGGCACAGATACGCAGTATTTT
TRBJ2-2,TRBV20-1,-,TRBD2,CSARDLAGGDTGELFF,TGCAGTGCTAGAGATCTGGCGGGAGGAGACACCGGGGAGCTGTTTTTT
TRBJ2-7,TRBV12-3/TRBV12-4,few,TRBD2,CASRPSGFFYEQYF,TGTGCCAGCAGGCCTAGCGGGTTCTTCTACGAGCAGTACTTC
TRBJ1-1,TRBV21-1,few,-,CASSKREGAPGMKAFF,TGTGCCAGCAGCAAAAGGGAGGGGGCGCCAGGAATGAAAGCTTTCTTT
TRBJ2-5,TRBV12-3/TRBV12-4,-,TRBD1,CASSRTGPRETQYF,TGTGCCAGCAGCAGGACAGGGCCCAGGGAGACCCAGTACTTC
TRBJ2-7,TRBV4-1,-,TRBD2,CASSQDPGSGGGSYEQYF,TGCGCCAGCAGCCAAGATCCGGGTAGCGGGGGTGGCTCCTACGAGCAGTACTTC
TRBJ1-2,TRBV12-3/TRBV12-4,-,-,CASSFGTAGFGYTF,TGTGCCAGCAGTTTCGGGACGGCGGGATTTGGCTACACCTTC
TRBJ2-1,TRBV5-6,-,-,CASSFGGIPYNEQFF,TGTGCCAGCAGCTTTGGTGGTATCCCCTACAATGAGCAGTTCTTC
TRBJ2-2,TRBV7-9,few,-,CASSHLGQSGELFF,TGTGCCAGCAGCCACCTTGGACAGTCCGGGGAGCTGTTTTTT
TRBJ1-1,TRBV7-2,-,-,CASSLGIEGEAFF,TGTGCCAGCAGCTTAGGGATTGAAGGGGAAGCTTTCTTT
TRBJ2-3,TRBV3-1,-,-,CASSQDVTGGGTDTQYF,TGTGCCAGCAGCCAAGACGTAACTGGCGGGGGCACAGATACGCAGTATTTT
TRBJ2-6,TRBV4-1,-,-,CASSPPFRVPAGANVLTF,TGCGCCAGCAGCCCTCCTTTCAGGGTCCCGGCTGGGGCCAACGTCCTGACTTTC
TRBJ2-3,TRBV4-1,-,TRBD2,CASSPGTSGGAGSTDTQYF,TGCGCCAGCAGCCCCGGAACTAGCGGGGGGGCCGGGAGCACAGATACGCAGTATTTT
TRBJ2-1,TRBV12-3/TRBV12-4,few,TRBD2,CASSFGTSEYNEQFF,TGTGCCAGCAGTTTTGGAACTAGCGAATACAATGAGCAGTTCTTC
TRBJ2-7,TRBV27,few,TRBD2,CASRPAGAFYEQYF,TGTGCCAGCAGACCAGCGGGAGCTTTTTACGAGCAGTACTTC
TRBJ2-7,TRBV29-1,few,-,CSVDFRNGEQYF,TGCAGCGTTGATTTTAGAAATGGCGAGCAGTACTTC
TRBJ2-1,TRBV5-1,-,-,CASSTGTDGDEQFF,TGCGCCAGCAGTACCGGGACGGACGGGGATGAGCAGTTCTTC
TRBJ2-1,TRBV18,-,-,CASSIAVEQFF,TGTGCCAGCTCAATTGCGGTTGAGCAGTTCTTC
TRBJ1-4,TRBV4-2,-,-,CASSQGAITTNEKLFF,TGTGCCAGCAGCCAAGGAGCGATAACAACTAATGAAAAACTGTTTTTT
TRBJ2-2,TRBV6-1,many,TRBD1,CASSRDRRTGELFF,TGTGCCAGCAGCCGGGACAGGCGCACCGGGGAGCTGTTTTTT
TRBJ1-3,TRBV7-3,few,-,CASSVKPGNTIYF,TGTGCCAGCAGTGTCAAGCCCGGAAACACCATATATTTT
TRBJ1-2,TRBV6-5,-,-,CASSNRDFYGYTF,TGTGCCAGCAGTAACAGGGATTTTTATGGCTACACCTTC
TRBJ1-1,TRBV20-1,-,TRBD1,CSARDLHQGGRSAEAFF,TGCAGTGCTAGAGATCTCCACCAGGGGGGGAGGAGCGCTGAAGCTTTCTTT